Below, one T cell receptor beta chain is given with its context. Its specificity is unknown. This sample is drawn from a study of cytomegalovirus exposure and HLA in healthy donors. General study points: Association of 16,951 TCR beta sequences with HLA alleles was found at 0.05 false discovery rate in a later analysis. The study put 160 or so TCR beta chains on its list as cytomegalovirus-associated. HLA restriction was apparent for most CMV-associated TCR beta chains in a later analysis.

PCR employed 60 Vbeta and 13 Jbeta primers. The repertoire was sequenced with immunoSEQ multiplex PCR; TCRdb's copy has only in-frame clones and lacks some. The data contain 150,000 to 200,000 clones, more than 70% of them singletons. The V end lost 2 bases, the J end lost 2 bases, and 10 bases lay between the germline ends. CDR1 and CDR2 from the germline V gene are MNHEY and SMNVEV (reference sequence). The CDR3 spans 14 residues. Healthy bone marrow donors supplied every sample. The V call is TRBV27, the J call TRBJ2-7, with D perhaps TRBD2 (5 bases). Sequenced material: PBMCs. This clonotype was sampled from a girl aged 10 to 17 in good health and CMV-seronegative. CDR3 amino acids: CASSLSGHPYEQYF. The CDR3, as DNA: TGTGCCAGCAGTTTAAGCGGCCACCCCTACGAGCAGTACTTC.